What follows are 22 T cell receptor beta chains derived from one specimen sequenced in a study of human T cells and chemical hapten exposure. TCRdb ran MiXCR on the RACE reads and lists one entry per CDR3 protein. The table includes about 340,000 distinct CDR3 sequences, 6% to 8.5% detected once. Time point specified: patch test 1, 2 weeks after DPC sensitization. As for treatment: therapeutic diphenylcyclopropenone sensitization with weekly scalp DPC. Here the sequenced sample was whole blood, taken in connection with sensitization to the hapten diphenylcyclopropenone (DPC). The source is a woman younger than 35 with alopecia areata. Some clones in this sample may be carry-over from other donors' samples.

This clonotype was detected many times. The rearrangement links TRBV10-3 to TRBJ2-1, with D unresolved. CDR1 is ENHRY, CDR2 SYGVKD, per germline. Deletions cut 2 bases from V and 4 bases from J, with 6 bases between. The CDR3 is 13 residues long. CDR3: CAISEEAYNEQFF. The CDR3 region has the DNA TGTGCCATCAGTGAGGAGGCTTACAATGAGCAGTTCTTC.

The genes are TRBV7-2 and TRBJ2-3, with unresolved D. The V end was cut by 5 bases, the J end by 5 bases, with 14 bases between. Germline CDR1 reads SGHTA; CDR2 reads FQGNSA. This CDR3 is 14 amino acids long. CDR3 loop: CASSVNPAVDTQYF. CDR3 nucleotide sequence: TGTGCCAGCAGCGTAAATCCAGCCGTAGATACGCAGTATTTT.

This clonotype has at least ten counts. CDR3 sequence (DNA): TGTGCCAGCAGATTGACAGGGGAGGCTGAAGCTTTCTTT. It codes for CASRLTGEAEAFF. The rearrangement links TRBV12-3 or TRBV12-4 to TRBJ1-1, with 8 bases fitting TRBD1. This CDR3 has 13 amino acids. V shed 6 bases, J shed 6 bases, and the junction held 6 bases outside the gene matches.

This rearrangement joins TRBV10-3 to TRBJ1-1; D gene ambiguous. Trimming removed 8 bases from V and 3 bases from J, with 16 bases in between. Germline assignment: CDR1 ENHRY and CDR2 SYGVKD. This CDR3 is 14 amino acids long. The CDR3 loop is CAILSSEVHTEAFF. The CDR3, as DNA: TGTGCCATCCTCTCGTCTGAGGTCCACACTGAAGCTTTCTTT.

This sequence joins TRBV4-3 and TRBJ2-3, with TRBD2 matching over 9 bases. The CDR3 sequence is 15 residues long. With V trimmed by 3 bases and J by 4 bases, 5 bases remained unmatched. Per germline, CDR1 LGHNA and CDR2 YSLEER. DNA for the CDR3: TGCGCCAGCAGCCAGGAGCGGGGGGCTTCAGATACGCAGTATTTT. Translating gives CASSQERGASDTQYF.

This rearrangement joins TRBV5-1 to TRBJ1-2; tentatively, D is TRBD1 (5 bases). The V end lost 0 bases, the J end lost 3 bases, and 9 bases lay between the germline ends. The CDR3 sequence is 14 residues long. Germline V gene sequence: CDR1 SGHRS, CDR2 YFSETQ. The CDR3, as DNA: TGCGCCAGCAGCTTGGAACCCAGGGACTATGGCTACACCTTC. It yields the protein CASSLEPRDYGYTF.

This clonotype came up many times. The V call is TRBV27, the J call TRBJ1-3; D is unresolved. Germline loops: CDR1 MNHEY, CDR2 SMNVEV (reference sequence). This CDR3 contains 15 residues. The V end was cut by 8 bases, the J end by 0 bases, with 14 bases between. CDR3: CASRLDGSSGNTIYF. Written as DNA, the CDR3 is TGTGCCAGCCGATTGGATGGTAGCTCTGGAAACACCATATATTTT.

The chain couples TRBV15 to TRBJ1-4, with TRBD1 matching over 10 bases. Germline loops: CDR1 LNHNV, CDR2 YYDKDF (reference sequence). J was trimmed by 4 bases and V by 0 bases; bases with no gene match: 8. The CDR3 totals 18 residues. This CDR3 reads CATSRENPGQGSNEKLFF. The CDR3 nucleotides read TGTGCCACCAGCAGAGAAAATCCGGGACAGGGGAGTAATGAAAAACTGTTTTTT.

This clonotype was counted between two and nine times. The rearrangement joins TRBV7-9 to TRBJ2-7; 12 positions match TRBD1. Germline V gives CDR1 SEHNR, CDR2 FQNEAQ (reference sequence). Unmatched junction bases numbered 6, after V lost 4 bases and J lost 5 bases. This CDR3 contains 15 residues. Here the CDR3 reads CASSSHGTGGNEQYF. As DNA, the CDR3 is TGTGCCAGCAGCTCACACGGGACAGGGGGCAACGAGCAGTACTTC.

This clonotype was seen a handful of times. The V call is TRBV6-5, the J call TRBJ2-7; the D gene is possibly TRBD1 (5 bases). The CDR3 spans 13 residues. Germline V lookup: CDR1 MNHEY, CDR2 SVGAGI. With 5 bases removed from V and 3 bases from J, the gap between germline ends came to 11 bases. The CDR3 coding sequence is TGTGCCAGCAGTCGTGTTAGGGGCTACGAGCAGTACTTC. This sequence encodes CASSRVRGYEQYF.

The chain combines TRBV5-1 with TRBJ2-5, with 8 positions matching TRBD1. This CDR3 contains 14 residues. The junction had 5 bases not matched to a gene; V was cut back by 0 bases and J by 7 bases. CDR1 and CDR2 (germline): SGHRS, YFSETQ. The DNA for the CDR3 is TGCGCCAGCAGCTTGGGCGACAGGGGCGGGACCCAGTACTTC. Protein: CASSLGDRGGTQYF.

This clonotype was observed a few times. The genes are TRBV7-2 and TRBJ1-1; no firm D call. V gave up 3 bases and J gave up 8 bases, with 7 bases separating them. CDR1 is SGHTA, CDR2 FQGNSA, per germline. The CDR3 sequence is 11 residues long. DNA of the CDR3: TGTGCCAGCAGCTTGGCCTGGGAAGCTTTCTTT. Protein: CASSLAWEAFF.

This clonotype was found a few times. The genes are TRBV11-2 and TRBJ2-1; possible D gene TRBD2, 7 bases. Between the trimmed V and J ends, which lost 4 bases and 5 bases, there was a span of 15 bases. The CDR3 loop spans 15 amino acids. The germline V gene encodes CDR1 SGHAT and CDR2 FQNNGV. Here the CDR3 reads CASSSWGGLDNEQFF. DNA for the CDR3: TGTGCCAGCAGCTCATGGGGGGGCCTCGACAATGAGCAGTTCTTC.

A few counts support this clonotype. The chain couples TRBV7-4 to TRBJ2-7; maybe TRBD1 (7 bases). CDR1 is SGHVT, CDR2 SQSDAQ, per germline. CDR3 size: 16 residues. Trimming took 5 bases from V and 1 from J, leaving 18 bases between them. The CDR3 reads CASSPSPSGGSYEQYF. The CDR3 bases are TGTGCCAGCAGCCCCAGCCCCTCAGGGGGGTCCTACGAGCAGTACTTC. The complete variable domain, with remaining parts taken from reference TRBV7-4 and TRBJ2-7, reads GAGVSQSPRYKVAKRGRDVALRCDSISGHVTLYWYRQTLGQGSEVLTYSQSDAQRDKSGRPSGRFSAERPERSVSTLKIQRTEQGDSAVYLCASSPSPSGGSYEQYFGPGTRLTVT.

V is TRBV2 and J is TRBJ1-1; D gene unclear. Germline values: CDR1 SNHLY, CDR2 FYNNEI. V shed 6 bases and J shed 5 bases, with 10 bases lying between them. The CDR3 runs to 12 residues. In DNA form, the CDR3 reads TGTGCCAGCAGGGGCAGAGTTACTGAAGCTTTCTTT. It specifies CASRGRVTEAFF.

CDR3 region: CATSDSTQGADTQYF. CDR3 DNA sequence: TGTGCCACCAGTGACTCGACACAGGGGGCAGATACGCAGTATTTT. The V and J genes are TRBV24-1 and TRBJ2-3, with TRBD1 identical over 8 bases. The CDR3 contains 15 residues. Germline CDR1 reads KGHDR; CDR2 reads SFDVKD. Trimming removed 4 bases from V and 4 bases from J; junction bases left unmatched: 6.

V usage is TRBV28 and J usage is TRBJ1-5; D not resolved. This CDR3 comprises 14 residues. Trimming removed 6 bases from V and 5 bases from J, with 14 bases in between. Germline loops: CDR1 MDHEN, CDR2 SYDVKM. The CDR3, as DNA: TGTGCCAGCAGCCGAAGACCCGGCCATCAGCCCCAGCATTTT. The encoded protein is CASSRRPGHQPQHF.

This clonotype was counted only a few times. CDR3 DNA sequence: TGTGCCAGCAGCTTTTTATCCAGCTCGAACACCGGGGAGCTGTTTTTT. It translates to CASSFLSSSNTGELFF. The chain couples TRBV7-3 to TRBJ2-2; D unresolved. CDR1 and CDR2 from the germline V gene are SGHTA and FQGTGA. The CDR3 is 16 residues long. The ends were cut back, 3 bases at V and 0 bases at J, with 11 bases in the middle.

This chain links TRBV29-1 with TRBJ2-3; D is ambiguous. The CDR3 runs 17 residues. Trimming took 5 bases from V and 0 from J, leaving 21 bases between them. The V gene's germline CDR1 is SQVTM and CDR2 ANQGSEA. The CDR3 DNA reads as TGCAGCGTTTTGGCCGGGCCCACCCACCTTAGCACAGATACGCAGTATTTT. Translated, it gives CSVLAGPTHLSTDTQYF.

This clonotype was observed a handful of times. The chain recombines TRBV4-1 with TRBJ1-5, with 8 bases identical to TRBD1. Trimming cost V 4 bases and J 9 bases; bases outside gene matches: 11. The CDR3 is 15 residues long. Germline V gene data show CDR1 as MGHRA and CDR2 as YSYEKL. In nucleotides, the CDR3 is TGCGCCAGCAGCCGGTCCGGGACAGGAATGTGGCCCCAGCATTTT. Translated, it gives CASSRSGTGMWPQHF.

This clonotype was seen at least ten times. The chain carries TRBV7-8 and TRBJ2-2; 7 positions match TRBD1. J was trimmed by 6 bases and V by 5 bases; bases with no gene match: 15. There are 17 residues in the CDR3. The germline gives CDR1 SGHVS, CDR2 FQNEAQ. The CDR3, as DNA: TGTGCCAGCAGCACGTATAAGGGGGCGGAGAGGCCCGGGGAGCTGTTTTTT. Translation: CASSTYKGAERPGELFF.

At least ten counts were recorded for this clonotype. The chain links TRBV20-1 to TRBJ2-1; 11 nucleotides align to TRBD1. This CDR3 has 16 amino acids. The J segment lost 4 bases and the V segment lost 5 bases, leaving 10 bases of the junction unmatched. Germline V gene lookup returns CDR1 DFQATT and CDR2 SNEGSKA (reference sequence). CDR3 amino acids: CSAENPGTGGYNEQFF. CDR3 bases: TGCAGTGCTGAGAATCCCGGGACAGGGGGATACAATGAGCAGTTCTTC.